One T cell receptor beta chain is described in this entry. Its antigen is undetermined. The record originates from a study of cytomegalovirus exposure and HLA in healthy donors. Study outcomes and limitations: Across all donors, roughly uniform sequencing depth was an assumption of the presence/absence analyses. In a later analysis, parvovirus B19, influenza, CMV and Epstein-Barr virus appeared linked to several top co-occurrence clusters.

The CDR3 runs 13 residues. Germline V CDR1 and CDR2: LNHDA, SQIVND (reference sequence). V lost 3 bases and J lost 5, with 8 bases in between. The primer mix had 60 Vbeta and 13 Jbeta primers. The method was immunoSEQ multiplex PCR; TCRdb's version includes in-frame clones alone and lacks a portion of them. Found here are about 94,000 clones, roughly three quarters of them singletons; the top ten hold roughly 3.7%. Healthy donors of bone marrow made up the group. The source is a young man in good health and CMV-seronegative. This sequence joins TRBV19 and TRBJ1-5; D unresolved. Sequencing used PBMCs. CDR3 coding DNA: TGTGCCAGTAGTATCCAGGAAGATCAGCCCCAGCATTTT. Residues: CASSIQEDQPQHF.